These T cell receptor beta chains were read from a single sample in a study of graft-versus-host responses after intestinal transplantation. Their antigens remain unidentified. Profiling relied on immunoSEQ multiplex PCR, and the TCRdb table lists in-frame clones only, not all of them. Of about 97,000 clones in the sample, around 93% were seen once. The source was unstimulated CD8+ T cells sorted from spleen or lymph node cells, collected before transplant. The receptors derive from a human donor who was the organ donor for an intestinal transplant. CDR3s leave out the opening cysteine and the closing phenylalanine or tryptophan. Each record gives: J gene, V gene, CDR3 protein.

TRBJ2-3,TRBV11-2,ASNLVGGIFRTDTQY
TRBJ1-5,TRBV7-9,ASSLGGGEQPQH
TRBJ1-2,TRBV5-1,ASSWGEYGYT
TRBJ1-2,TRBV5-1,ASSLYRGHSYGYT
TRBJ1-1,TRBV6-5,ASRLTALNTEAF
TRBJ2-5,TRBV27,ASSPQGEETQY
TRBJ2-3,TRBV6-6,ASSYPTSTDTQY
TRBJ2-1,TRBV15,ATSTSVVGGWNNEQF
TRBJ1-1,TRBV28,ASTYRGTEAF
TRBJ1-6,TRBV29-1,SHDRVVSPLH
TRBJ2-7,TRBV7-6,ASSLDGTYEQY
TRBJ2-1,TRBV27,ASSWGLAPYNEQF
TRBJ2-7,TRBV11-2,ASSLAGHRVQY
TRBJ1-2,TRBV11-2,ASSLGRGAPGYT
TRBJ2-7,TRBV7-7,ASSQDYDYEQY
TRBJ2-2,TRBV11-3,ASSSRGWGITGELF
TRBJ2-7,TRBV7-9,ASSPRGGIPQFEQY
TRBJ2-7,TRBV30,AWSSGTSGRYEQY
TRBJ2-3,TRBV10-3,AISRDRVLGDTQY
TRBJ2-3,TRBV19,ASSIAHGGGTDTQY
TRBJ1-4,TRBV15,ATSTPRTNEKLF
TRBJ2-1,TRBV2,ASSSSGSSYEQF
TRBJ2-7,TRBV2,ASSYLASMVTDEQY
TRBJ1-2,TRBV4-1,ASSQVSGYGYT
TRBJ2-1,TRBV29-1,SVTLGGVGSYNEQF
TRBJ1-2,TRBV9,ASSVGQGSGYT
TRBJ2-7,TRBV28,ASSWRTIETVHAYEQY
TRBJ2-7,TRBV7-9,ASSPNGYEQY
TRBJ1-2,TRBV29-1,SVEGHYYGYT
TRBJ2-7,TRBV4-1,ASSQETGRWEQY
TRBJ2-3,TRBV7-6,ASSLAGAPASTDTQY
TRBJ2-7,TRBV4-2,ASSALAGDTRYEQY
TRBJ2-3,TRBV6-1,ASSATGNTQY
TRBJ2-7,TRBV11-1,ASRHEGGIYEQY
TRBJ1-2,TRBV28,ASSYRGSYGYT
TRBJ1-2,TRBV19,ASSIDQGDYGYT
TRBJ2-5,TRBV13,ASSLGGLVGTQY
TRBJ2-4,TRBV6-1,ASSEWYTGVLVQY
TRBJ2-7,TRBV25-1,ASSEIEGRAGEQY
TRBJ2-7,TRBV27,ASGLAATYEQY
TRBJ1-1,TRBV30,AWSLGQGTYTEAF
TRBJ2-7,TRBV11-2,ASREDYEQY
TRBJ2-5,TRBV7-9,ASSLSWAGQETQY
TRBJ2-7,TRBV10-1,ASSESGTGMRPYEQY
TRBJ2-7,TRBV18,ASSPSGTHTSYEQY
TRBJ2-1,TRBV11-2,ASADDSLISYNEQF
TRBJ2-3,TRBV28,ASDPASSRTDTQY
TRBJ2-3,TRBV10-1,ASSPGTGIDRDTQY
TRBJ2-3,TRBV5-4,ASSGGGSDTQY
TRBJ2-7,TRBV27,ASSLAVNYEQY
NA,TRBV2,AGRTSGAYEQY
TRBJ2-3,TRBV7-6,ASSNSGGGSNTQY
TRBJ2-7,TRBV4-1,ASSQVDRGSYEQY
TRBJ2-2,TRBV19,ASSILLAGGPRELF
TRBJ1-2,TRBV15,ATSRGDYGYT
TRBJ1-2,TRBV28,ASTLWGATGLDYGYT
TRBJ1-1,TRBV6-5,ASSYFEGNTEAF
TRBJ2-2,TRBV30,AGRQNTGELF
TRBJ1-4,TRBV30,AWSGRGREKLF
TRBJ2-5,TRBV11-2,ASSPSGWFGMVVTQY